The next 27 T cell receptor beta chains were all read from a single sample in a study of technical replicates of blood from a few donors. TCRdb's table, derived via immunoSEQ multiplex PCR, lists solely in-frame clones and lacks some. The sample contains more than 90,000 clones, approximately 94% of which appear only once. The sequenced sample consisted of T cells isolated from PBMCs. All receptors derive from a human donor in good health.

V is TRBV2 and J is TRBJ2-7; 14 positions agree with TRBD2. Germline V lookup: CDR1 SNHLY, CDR2 FYNNEI. The CDR3 runs 22 residues. V lost 4 bases, J lost 5 bases, and 25 bases stayed unmatched. The CDR3, as DNA: TGTGCCAGCAGTGGATCGACAGGGGGGACTTTCGGGACTAGCGGGAGTCCACACGAGCAGTACTTC. It is translated as CASSGSTGGTFGTSGSPHEQYF.

The chain has TRBV5-1 and TRBJ2-5; the D is unclear. The ends were cut back, 0 bases at V and 2 bases at J, with 5 bases in the middle. CDR1 is SGHRS and CDR2 is YFSETQ in the germline V gene. The CDR3 runs to 13 residues. Here the CDR3 reads CASSLGRQETQYF. CDR3 in DNA: TGCGCCAGCAGCTTGGGGAGACAAGAGACCCAGTACTTC.

The chain carries TRBV27 and TRBJ2-6; TRBD2 might be the D (7 bases). Germline V CDR1 and CDR2: MNHEY, SMNVEV (reference sequence). The CDR3 spans 18 residues. With 5 bases removed from V and 2 bases from J, the gap between germline ends came to 19 bases. This CDR3 is CASSLYREGRTGANVLTF. CDR3 in DNA: TGTGCCAGCAGTCTATACAGGGAGGGTAGAACTGGGGCCAACGTCCTGACTTTC.

The CDR3 reads CASSAQVVGGEGPNTGELFF. In nucleotides, the CDR3 is TGTGCCAGCAGTGCCCAGGTGGTAGGGGGAGAGGGGCCGAACACCGGGGAGCTGTTTTTT. The gene calls are TRBV6-1 and TRBJ2-2; D might be TRBD1 (6 bases). Germline CDR1 and CDR2: MNHNS and SASEGT. The CDR3 sequence is 20 residues long. V lost 4 bases, J lost 0 bases, and 24 bases lay in between.

The CDR3 DNA is TGTGCCAGCAGCTCCGGGGGGATTCAGCCCCAGCATTTT. This gives the protein CASSSGGIQPQHF. This rearrangement joins TRBV7-9 to TRBJ1-5; tentatively, D is TRBD1 (5 bases). Trimming left V 4 bases short and J 6 bases short, with 10 bases between. The V gene's germline CDR1 is SEHNR and CDR2 FQNEAQ (reference sequence). CDR3 length: 13 amino acids.

The chain links TRBV2 to TRBJ1-1; weak D call: TRBD1 (5 bases). Germline assignment: CDR1 SNHLY and CDR2 FYNNEI. V lost 2 bases and J lost 2, with 12 bases in between. The CDR3 is 15 residues long. The CDR3 DNA sequence: TGTGCCAGCAGTGAACGTAGGGGAATTAACACTGAAGCTTTCTTT. Its protein is CASSERRGINTEAFF.

This rearrangement joins TRBV18 to TRBJ1-1, with D possibly TRBD1 on 6 matching bases. In germline, CDR1 is KGHSH, CDR2 LQKENI. CDR3 size: 14 residues. Trimming removed 6 bases at V and 3 bases at J, with 14 bases between. CDR3 loop: CASSPTGWDTEAFF. The CDR3 DNA reads TGTGCCAGCTCCCCCACAGGGTGGGACACTGAAGCTTTCTTT.

The chain couples TRBV2 to TRBJ2-2, with 7 bases lining up with TRBD1. Trimming at V came to 5 bases and at J to 1 base, leaving 4 bases not matched to a gene. This CDR3 comprises 15 residues. Germline V lookup: CDR1 SNHLY, CDR2 FYNNEI. The CDR3 bases are TGTGCCAGCAGTACGACAGGGAAGAACACCGGGGAGCTGTTTTTT. Protein sequence: CASSTTGKNTGELFF.

V gene TRBV15 combines with J gene TRBJ1-5, with TRBD1 as a possible D gene (6 bases). Germline V gives CDR1 LNHNV, CDR2 YYDKDF (reference sequence). This CDR3 comprises 16 residues. V lost 0 bases to trimming and J lost 3 bases, with 12 bases between them. The CDR3 sequence: CATSRDRGPLNQPQHF. The CDR3 nucleotides are TGTGCCACCAGCAGAGACAGGGGACCCCTCAATCAGCCCCAGCATTTT.

This chain connects TRBV19 to TRBJ2-5; unclear D gene. Trimming left V 3 bases short and J 2 bases short, with 10 bases between. The CDR3 is 14 amino acids. Germline V gene sequence: CDR1 LNHDA, CDR2 SQIVND (reference sequence). CDR3 loop: CASSMSQRQETQYF. The CDR3, as DNA: TGTGCCAGTAGTATGAGTCAGCGTCAAGAGACCCAGTACTTC.

J is TRBJ2-1 and V is TRBV19, with D unclear. Trimming cost V 5 bases and J 0 bases, with 11 bases left between them. CDR1 and CDR2 from the germline V gene are LNHDA and SQIVND (reference sequence). The CDR3 is 15 residues long. CDR3 sequence reads: CASSPSLSSYNEQFF. For the CDR3, the DNA is TGTGCCAGTAGTCCTTCCCTGTCCTCCTACAATGAGCAGTTCTTC.

The gene calls are TRBV6-5 and TRBJ2-7; weak D call: TRBD1 (7 bases). Trimming took off 6 bases at V and 3 bases at J, with 18 bases between the two ends. This CDR3 contains 15 residues. CDR1 is MNHEY, CDR2 SVGAGI, per germline. CDR3 amino acids: CASREPGGGSYEQYF. CDR3 in DNA: TGTGCCAGCAGAGAACCAGGGGGAGGAAGCTACGAGCAGTACTTC.

The chain is built from TRBV7-2 and TRBJ2-7; TRBD2 matches 7 bases. Germline CDR1 reads SGHTA; CDR2 reads FQGNSA. The CDR3 is 15 residues long. V lost 5 bases to trimming and J lost 1 base; unmatched junction nucleotides: 8. The CDR3 sequence is CASSGGDLRSYEQYF. The DNA for the CDR3 is TGTGCCAGCAGCGGGGGGGATTTACGTTCCTACGAGCAGTACTTC.

This clone was seen only once. The V call is TRBV29-1, the J call TRBJ2-7; TRBD1 matches at 9 bases. With 7 bases clipped from V and 3 bases from J, the junction kept 10 bases outside the gene matches. This CDR3 spans 14 amino acids. CDR1 and CDR2 (germline): SQVTM, ANQGSEA. The chain's CDR3 is CSASSGTGIYEQYF. DNA of the CDR3: TGCAGCGCCTCTTCGGGGACAGGGATCTACGAGCAGTACTTC.

The rearrangement uses TRBV28 and TRBJ2-2; the match to TRBD2 covers 10 bases. The germline V gene encodes CDR1 MDHEN and CDR2 SYDVKM. The CDR3 runs to 15 residues. The ends lost 6 bases at V and 5 bases at J; junction bases unmatched: 6. CDR3 bases: TGTGCCAGCAGGAAGCGGGAGGGCCGTACCGGGGAGCTGTTTTTT. Residues: CASRKREGRTGELFF.

V and J are TRBV5-1 and TRBJ2-1; possibly TRBD1 for D (5 bases). The CDR3 length is 15 residues. Germline values: CDR1 SGHRS, CDR2 YFSETQ. V lost 2 bases and J 5 bases, leaving 14 bases between the germline ends. For the CDR3, the DNA is TGCGCCAGCAGCTTAACTCAGGGATTTAACAATGAGCAGTTCTTC. It yields the protein CASSLTQGFNNEQFF.

The chain links TRBV15 to TRBJ2-1, with 7 bases identical to TRBD2. The V gene's germline CDR1 is LNHNV and CDR2 YYDKDF (reference sequence). V lost 5 bases and J lost 8; bases outside the gene matches: 15. The length of the CDR3 is 16 residues. CDR3 bases: TGTGCCACCAGCCCCCAAAGCGGGATAGCCCTCGATGAGCAGTTCTTC. It translates to CATSPQSGIALDEQFF. The full variable domain, with the rest looked up from reference TRBV15 and TRBJ2-1, is DAMVIQNPRYQVTQFGKPVTLSCSQTLNHNVMYWYQQKSSQAPKLLFHYYDKDFNNEADTPDNFQSRRPNTSFCFLDIRSPGLGDTAMYLCATSPQSGIALDEQFFGPGTRLTVL.

This clone appeared once. The chain is built from TRBV10-3 and TRBJ2-7, with 7 positions matching TRBD1. This CDR3 comprises 17 residues. Germline assignment: CDR1 ENHRY and CDR2 SYGVKD. With V trimmed by 3 bases and J by 0 bases, 11 bases remained unmatched. The CDR3 spells CAISDRVVTGSSYEQYF. In DNA form, the CDR3 reads TGTGCCATCAGTGACCGGGTCGTGACAGGGAGCTCCTACGAGCAGTACTTC.

The chain is built from TRBV6-1 and TRBJ2-1; 7 nucleotides align to TRBD2. The CDR3 is 15 residues long. Germline lookup yields CDR1 MNHNS and CDR2 SASEGT. V dropped 7 bases and J dropped 0; count of bases not matched to a gene: 6. CDR3 protein: CASILGGSSYNEQFF. CDR3 nucleotide sequence: TGTGCCAGCATTCTTGGCGGGAGCTCCTACAATGAGCAGTTCTTC.

V is TRBV28 and J is TRBJ1-1; tentatively, D is TRBD1 (5 bases). CDR1 and CDR2 from the germline V gene are MDHEN and SYDVKM. The V end was cut by 1 base, the J end by 2 bases, with 11 bases between. The CDR3 is 15 residues long. The CDR3 sequence is CASSLLAGVNTEAFF. In DNA form, the CDR3 reads TGTGCCAGCAGTTTATTAGCGGGGGTTAACACTGAAGCTTTCTTT.

V is TRBV30 and J is TRBJ1-1; perhaps TRBD1 as D (6 bases). This CDR3 has 16 residues. The V and J ends lost 4 bases and 9 bases respectively, with 27 bases between them. Germline CDR1 and CDR2: GTSNPN and SVGIG (reference sequence). The CDR3 DNA is TGTGCCTGGATCCCAAACCTGGACAGTCCCTATTTTAAAGCTTTCTTT. It yields the protein CAWIPNLDSPYFKAFF.

V gene TRBV15 combines with J gene TRBJ2-3; no clear D. The CDR3 extends over 16 amino acids. CDR1 is LNHNV, CDR2 YYDKDF, per germline (reference sequence). V dropped 1 base and J dropped 0 bases, with 11 bases sitting between them. The CDR3 DNA sequence: TGTGCCACCAGCAGAGTGAGTTCCCCTAGCACAGATACGCAGTATTTT. Encoded protein: CATSRVSSPSTDTQYF.

The chain has TRBV11-2 and TRBJ2-3; perhaps TRBD2 as D (6 bases). The CDR3 is 16 residues long. Germline CDR1 SGHAT, CDR2 FQNNGV. The V gene lost 4 bases and the J gene lost 0 bases, with 14 bases spanning the gap. The CDR3: CASSSISRGSTDTQYF. For the CDR3, the DNA is TGTGCCAGCAGCTCAATCTCCCGGGGGAGCACAGATACGCAGTATTTT.

This clone was counted once. The chain joins TRBV21-1 to TRBJ2-5; the D segment call TRBD1 is taken from the table without a DNA check. TRBV21-1 is labeled a pseudogene. There are 14 residues in the CDR3. CDR3 residues: CAMPFTRWAETQYF. CDR3 nucleotides: TGTGCCATGCCCTTCACCCGGTGGGCAGAGACCCAGTACTTC.

The chain carries TRBV6-5 and TRBJ2-2, with 12 bases that match TRBD2. V lost 4 bases to trimming and J lost 7 bases; unmatched junction nucleotides: 7. CDR1 is MNHEY, CDR2 SVGAGI, per germline. This CDR3 region has 16 residues. DNA of the CDR3: TGTGCCAGCAGTTTCCAGCGGACTAGCGGGGTCGGGGAGCTGTTTTTT. It yields the protein CASSFQRTSGVGELFF.

This clone was recorded once. The V and J genes are TRBV6-5 and TRBJ2-2, with 7 bases matching TRBD1. Germline V lookup: CDR1 MNHEY, CDR2 SVGAGI. Trimming at V came to 6 bases and at J to 1 base, leaving 2 bases not matched to a gene. The CDR3 covers 14 residues. The CDR3 protein is CASSGTENTGELFF. As DNA, the CDR3 is TGTGCCAGCAGCGGGACAGAGAACACCGGGGAGCTGTTTTTT.

The CDR3 protein is CASSPPLAGGSSYNEQFF. Here the CDR3 DNA reads TGTGCCAGCTCACCACCGCTAGCGGGGGGGAGCTCCTACAATGAGCAGTTCTTC. The chain uses TRBV18 and TRBJ2-1; 12 bases agree with TRBD2. Germline assignment: CDR1 KGHSH and CDR2 LQKENI. There are 18 residues in the CDR3. Losses at the gene ends were 0 bases for V and 0 bases for J; bases not matched to a gene: 3.